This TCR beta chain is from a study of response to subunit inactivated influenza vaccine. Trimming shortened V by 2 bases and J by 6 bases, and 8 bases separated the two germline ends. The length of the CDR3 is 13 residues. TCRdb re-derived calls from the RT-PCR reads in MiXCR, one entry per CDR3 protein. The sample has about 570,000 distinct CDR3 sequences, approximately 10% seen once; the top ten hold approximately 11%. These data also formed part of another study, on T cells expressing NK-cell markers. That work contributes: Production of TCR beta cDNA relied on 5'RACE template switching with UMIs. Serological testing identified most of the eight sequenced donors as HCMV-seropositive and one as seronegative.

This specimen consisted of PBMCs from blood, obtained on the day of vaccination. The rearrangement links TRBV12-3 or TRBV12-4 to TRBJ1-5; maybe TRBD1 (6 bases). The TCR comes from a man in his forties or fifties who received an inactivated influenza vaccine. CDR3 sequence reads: CASSLTGIQPQHF. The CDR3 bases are TGTGCCAGCAGTTTAACAGGGATTCAGCCCCAGCATTTT.